Presented here are 12 T cell receptor beta chains from one specimen sequenced in a study of T cell clonality in common variable immunodeficiency. For these TCRs, the target antigens are not known. Some clones are missing from TCRdb's copy, which holds only in-frame ones; the method was immunoSEQ multiplex PCR. Observed in the sample are about 31,000 clones, none of them singletons. Notes on the study in general: In common variable immunodeficiency, TCR beta chains reportedly carried fewer deletions and N-nucleotide insertions.

Sample: peripheral blood mononuclear cells. These receptors came from a human donor with common variable immunodeficiency.

This clone was seen at least ten times. A read error is likely here: a far larger clone is one base away. The read finishes 3 residues shy of the CDR3 end, and the germline J gene is used to complete it. This chain links TRBV14 with TRBJ1-1; D is undetermined. Germline lookup yields CDR1 SGHDN and CDR2 FVKESK. This CDR3 has 18 amino acids. V shed 0 bases and J shed 0 bases, with 17 bases lying between them. This chain's CDR3 is CASSQDLRRRVMNTEAFF. CDR3 DNA, as far as it was read: TGTGCCAGCAGCCAAGATTTAAGGCGGCGGGTCATGAACACTGAA.

This clone showed up many times. The read is 3 residues too short to cover the CDR3 end, so that end is filled in from the germline J gene. The chain couples TRBV7-2 to TRBJ2-1, with D perhaps matching TRBD1 (5 bases). Germline values: CDR1 SGHTA, CDR2 FQGNSA. The CDR3 consists of 14 residues. V lost 1 base, J lost 8 bases, and 12 bases lay in between. The CDR3: CASSLGWGGYEQFF. The CDR3 bases that were read are TGTGCCAGCAGCTTAGGATGGGGCGGTTATGAG.

There are many counts of this clone. CDR3 DNA, as far as it was read: TGCGCCAGCATTTTCCCATCGGGGAGTAATTCACCC. Its protein product is CASIFPSGSNSP. The complete CDR3 protein is CASIFPSGSNSPLHF. The chain carries TRBV10-1 and TRBJ1-6; D unclear. Read coverage stops 3 residues before the CDR3 terminus; the germline J gene supplies the remainder. The V gene's germline CDR1 is WNHNN and CDR2 SYGVQD (reference sequence). The V and J ends lost 7 bases and 6 bases respectively, with 16 bases between them. The CDR3 spans 15 residues.

A note on this clone: Sequencing ends 3 residues short of the CDR3 end; the germline J gene provides the rest. The gene calls are TRBV11-3 and TRBJ1-3, with TRBD1 matching 7 bases. The CDR3 totals 15 residues. CDR1 is SGHNT, CDR2 YENEEA, per germline. Germline trimming cut 5 bases from V and 2 bases from J; bases unmatched to any gene: 6. The CDR3: CASSQDRMTGNTIYF. The sequenced CDR3 bases are TGTGCCAGCAGCCAGGACAGGATGACTGGAAACACC.

Turning to this clone: The read comes to an end 3 residues before the CDR3 does, leaving the germline J gene to fill in the end. The chain combines TRBV19 with TRBJ1-1, with 11 bases that match TRBD1. Trimming cost V 6 bases and J 5 bases; bases outside gene matches: 8. This CDR3 contains 15 residues. The germline CDR1 and CDR2 sequences are LNHDA and SQIVND (reference sequence). The CDR3 sequence: CASSPGQGVRTEAFF. CDR3 bases read: TGTGCCAGTAGCCCGGGACAGGGGGTTCGTACTGAA. The full variable domain, completed using reference TRBV19 and TRBJ1-1, is DGGITQSPKYLFRKEGQNVTLSCEQNLNHDAMYWYRQDPGQGLRLIYYSQIVNDFQKGDIAEGYSVSREKKESFPLTVTSAQKNPTAFYLCASSPGQGVRTEAFFGQGTRLTVV.

This clone was picked up many times. The observed sequence ends 3 residues before the CDR3 terminus, with the missing tail filled in from the germline J gene. V and J are TRBV27 and TRBJ2-5, with 7 nucleotides matching TRBD1. Trimming took 8 bases from V and 2 from J; bases not matched to a gene: 5. The V gene's germline CDR1 is MNHEY and CDR2 SMNVEV (reference sequence). This CDR3 is built from 13 residues. CDR3 sequence: CASGQGVQETQYF. The sequenced CDR3 bases are TGTGCCAGCGGGCAGGGGGTTCAAGAGACC.

In the case of this clone: The sequence runs out 3 residues before the end of the CDR3; the remainder is reconstructed from the germline J gene. The chain couples TRBV19 to TRBJ2-7, with 9 bases aligning to TRBD1. Germline V gives CDR1 LNHDA, CDR2 SQIVND (reference sequence). V lost 4 bases to trimming and J lost 1 base; unmatched junction nucleotides: 8. The CDR3 loop spans 16 amino acids. Incomplete CDR3 DNA: TGTGCCAGTAGTACCCGGTGGGACAGGGTGTCCTACGAG. Protein sequence: CASSTRWDRVSYE. The full CDR3 reads CASSTRWDRVSYEQYF.

In its sample, this clone was seen many times. The read is 3 residues too short to cover the CDR3 end, so that end is filled in from the germline J gene. The V call is TRBV11-1, the J call TRBJ2-5, with D possibly matching TRBD2 (5 bases). The V end was cut by 5 bases, the J end by 0 bases, with 10 bases between. Germline V lookup: CDR1 SGHAT, CDR2 FQDESV (reference sequence). This CDR3 spans 14 amino acids. The CDR3 sequence is CASSHQLDQETQYF. The covered CDR3 bases are TGTGCCAGCAGCCACCAACTAGACCAAGAGACC.

Many counts were recorded for this clone. CDR3 protein: CASSQESRLAGSYNEQFF. CDR3 bases read: TGTGCCAGCAGCCAAGAATCGCGACTAGCGGGATCCTACAATGAG. V is TRBV4-2 and J is TRBJ2-1, with TRBD2 matching over 11 bases. The CDR3 extends 3 residues past the end of the read, so its final part is completed from the germline J gene. J lost 1 base, V lost 0 bases, and 5 bases had no gene match. The germline V gene has CDR1 LGHNA and CDR2 YNFKEQ. This CDR3 has 18 residues.

This clone occurred many times. With the read ending 3 residues before the CDR3 end, the germline J gene is used to fill in that end. The V call is TRBV28, the J call TRBJ1-2; D is unclear. Per germline, CDR1 MDHEN and CDR2 SYDVKM. Trimming removed 11 bases from V and 4 bases from J, with 11 bases in between. This CDR3 region has 11 residues. Incomplete CDR3 DNA: TGTGCCGGTGGCGACTTCTATGGC. This codes for CAGGDFYG. The full CDR3 protein is CAGGDFYGYTF.

Sample share makes this clone medium-sized (0.01 to 0.1%). The read comes to an end 3 residues before the CDR3 does, leaving the germline J gene to fill in the end. The chain is built from TRBV14 and TRBJ1-5; no clear D. Trimming stripped 2 bases from V and 6 bases from J, with 11 bases between. The CDR3 has 14 residues. Germline-derived CDR1 and CDR2 are SGHDN and FVKESK. This CDR3 reads CASSQLVTVQPQHF. CDR3 bases read: TGTGCCAGCAGCCAATTGGTAACGGTTCAGCCC.

This clone has more than one count but fewer than ten. The CDR3 is cut off 3 residues early in the read; its end comes from the germline J gene. V is TRBV7-9 and J is TRBJ1-6; D possibly corresponds to TRBD1 (5 bases). Germline V CDR1 and CDR2: SEHNR, FQNEAQ (reference sequence). The CDR3 consists of 13 residues. V lost 7 bases and J 10 bases, leaving 14 bases between the germline ends. The chain's CDR3 is CASTTGNLSPLHF. The CDR3 bases that were read are TGTGCCAGCACTACAGGAAACCTATCACCC.